The 29 T cell receptor beta chains presented below share a single source sample, sequenced in a study of PD-1 blockade in mismatch repair-deficient tumors. TCRdb keeps only in-frame clones here, not all; method: immunoSEQ multiplex PCR. The repertoire has about 16,000 clones, roughly 84% of them found once; the top ten carry around 17%. The sample consisted of PBMCs, taken before pembrolizumab treatment. These receptor sequences come from an adult with mismatch repair-deficient cancer.

The sample holds one count of this clone. This sequence joins TRBV19 and TRBJ2-2, with D possibly called TRBD1 or TRBD2 (5 bases each). The CDR3 has 14 residues. From germline, CDR1 is LNHDA and CDR2 SQIVND (reference sequence). The V end was cut by 4 bases, the J end by 1 base, with 7 bases between. The CDR3 DNA reads TGTGCCAGTAGTACAGGGAGGAACACCGGGGAGCTGTTTTTT. This sequence encodes CASSTGRNTGELFF.

The chain uses TRBV10-2 and TRBJ1-5, with D uncertain. Germline lookup yields CDR1 WSHSY and CDR2 SAAADI. V was cut by 3 bases and J by 5 bases, with 8 bases left in between. The length of the CDR3 is 13 residues. The CDR3 coding sequence is TGCGCCAGCAGTGATCAGTTCGATCAGCCCCAGCATTTT. Translating gives CASSDQFDQPQHF.

This clone was recorded only once. The chain recombines TRBV11-3 with TRBJ2-4; perhaps TRBD2 as D (5 bases). Germline V lookup: CDR1 SGHNT, CDR2 YENEEA. The CDR3 is 15 residues long. V shed 3 bases and J shed 0 bases, with 9 bases lying between them. CDR3 DNA sequence: TGTGCCAGCAGCTTCCAGCGGTTAGCCAAAAACATTCAGTACTTC. Amino acid sequence: CASSFQRLAKNIQYF.

V gene TRBV19 combines with J gene TRBJ2-7, with 7 bases lining up with TRBD1. Trimming removed 6 bases from V and 0 bases from J; junction bases left unmatched: 11. Germline V gene sequence: CDR1 LNHDA, CDR2 SQIVND (reference sequence). The CDR3 has 16 amino acids. The CDR3 loop is CASSPPPGTASYEQYF. In DNA form, the CDR3 reads TGTGCCAGTAGCCCTCCCCCCGGGACAGCCTCCTACGAGCAGTACTTC.

In DNA form, the CDR3 reads TGTGCCAGCAGCCGAACTCGCCACGAAGGGGAGACCCAGTACTTC. It specifies CASSRTRHEGETQYF. The rearrangement uses TRBV7-9 and TRBJ2-5; no firm D call. This CDR3 is built from 15 residues. Trimming removed 5 bases from V and 5 bases from J, with 18 bases in between. Germline values: CDR1 SEHNR, CDR2 FQNEAQ (reference sequence).

This clone was observed a single time. The DNA of the CDR3 is TGCGCCAGCAGCCAGCCTCGGTCAGGGAAGACCCAGTACTTC. Its protein product is CASSQPRSGKTQYF. The rearrangement links TRBV4-1 to TRBJ2-5; perhaps TRBD1 as D (5 bases). The CDR3 loop spans 14 amino acids. CDR1 MGHRA and CDR2 YSYEKL come from the germline V gene. V was cut by 3 bases and J by 6 bases, with 14 bases left in between.

The genes are TRBV5-4 and TRBJ2-1; D not resolved. The V gene's germline CDR1 is SGHNT and CDR2 YYREEE (reference sequence). The V end was cut by 0 bases, the J end by 4 bases, with 8 bases between. The CDR3 is 14 residues long. The CDR3 sequence is CASSLESAYNEQFF. CDR3 nucleotides: TGTGCCAGCAGCTTGGAATCTGCGTACAATGAGCAGTTCTTC.

The chain links TRBV29-1 to TRBJ2-1; TRBD1 or TRBD2 may be the D gene (6 bases each). V shed 0 bases and J shed 6 bases, with 18 bases lying between them. This CDR3 region has 16 residues. CDR1 SQVTM and CDR2 ANQGSEA come from the germline V gene. CDR3 nucleotide sequence: TGCAGCGTTGAAGATCAGGTCCTAGGGGGGAGCAATGAGCAGTTCTTC. Translated, it gives CSVEDQVLGGSNEQFF.

The genes are TRBV25-1 and TRBJ2-7; 10 bases are a match to TRBD1. Per the germline V gene, CDR1 is MGHDK and CDR2 is SYGVNS. The trim removed 7 bases at V and 3 bases at J, leaving 18 bases unmatched. This CDR3 contains 18 residues. CDR3 sequence reads: CASKEGPNRDRGLYEQYF. The CDR3 DNA follows: TGTGCCAGCAAGGAAGGGCCTAACCGGGACAGGGGACTCTACGAGCAGTACTTC.

This sequence joins TRBV6-1 and TRBJ1-6; D not certain. Germline V gene data show CDR1 as MNHNS and CDR2 as SASEGT. The V end lost 2 bases, the J end lost 9 bases, and 8 bases lay between the germline ends. The CDR3 contains 13 residues. The CDR3 is CASSEQEVSPLHF. The CDR3 DNA follows: TGTGCCAGCAGTGAACAAGAAGTTTCACCCCTCCACTTT.

The sample holds a few counts of this clone. The CDR3 DNA follows: TGTGCCAGCAGCAAAAGAGGCCACATGAACACTGAAGCTTTCTTT. Protein: CASSKRGHMNTEAFF. The chain employs TRBV21-1 and TRBJ1-1. TRBV21-1 is a pseudogene. The CDR3 spans 15 residues.

The chain combines TRBV19 with TRBJ1-5, with TRBD1 as a possible D gene (5 bases). This CDR3 is built from 15 residues. Germline values: CDR1 LNHDA, CDR2 SQIVND (reference sequence). The V end lost 7 bases, the J end lost 2 bases, and 15 bases lay between the germline ends. CDR3 sequence: CASNPSGGGNQPQHF. The CDR3 coding sequence is TGTGCCAGTAACCCTTCGGGGGGGGGCAATCAGCCCCAGCATTTT. Drawing the rest from reference TRBV19 and TRBJ1-5, the complete variable domain is DGGITQSPKYLFRKEGQNVTLSCEQNLNHDAMYWYRQDPGQGLRLIYYSQIVNDFQKGDIAEGYSVSREKKESFPLTVTSAQKNPTAFYLCASNPSGGGNQPQHFGDGTRLSIL.

The CDR3 coding sequence is TGTGCCAGCAGCTTAGCGTCGGTAGGGGCTTTTCGAGAGACCCAGTACTTC. Translating it yields CASSLASVGAFRETQYF. The chain joins TRBV7-9 to TRBJ2-5, with D possibly matching TRBD1 (5 bases). Germline assignment: CDR1 SEHNR and CDR2 FQNEAQ (reference sequence). V shed 0 bases and J shed 4 bases, with 18 bases lying between them. The CDR3 extends over 17 amino acids.

Concerning this clone itself: Distinct nucleotide sequences in the sample also encode this CDR3. The rearrangement links TRBV9 to TRBJ2-1, with a tentative D call TRBD1 (5 bases). Germline CDR1 SGDLS, CDR2 YYNGEE. Trimming cost V 0 bases and J 4 bases, with 11 bases left between them. The CDR3 is 15 residues long. The CDR3 bases are TGTGCCAGCAGCGTAGGAGACAGACAATACAATGAGCAGTTCTTC. This codes for CASSVGDRQYNEQFF.

The chain links TRBV10-3 to TRBJ1-5, with no clear D. Germline values: CDR1 ENHRY, CDR2 SYGVKD. V shed 3 bases and J shed 2 bases, with 8 bases lying between them. The CDR3 totals 14 residues. CDR3 protein: CAISEVGGNQPQHF. DNA for the CDR3: TGTGCCATCAGTGAAGTTGGGGGCAATCAGCCCCAGCATTTT.

This clone was seen once. The DNA for the CDR3 is TGTGCCAGTAGTTATGGTAACTATGGCTACACCTTC. It specifies CASSYGNYGYTF. This chain uses TRBV19 with TRBJ1-2; no clear D gene. The CDR3 covers 12 residues. Per the germline V gene, CDR1 is LNHDA and CDR2 is SQIVND (reference sequence). The V gene lost 5 bases and the J gene lost 1 base, with 5 bases spanning the gap.

V and J are TRBV10-2 and TRBJ2-2, with D possibly matching TRBD2 (6 bases). In germline, CDR1 is WSHSY, CDR2 SAAADI. This CDR3 comprises 17 residues. V lost 3 bases, J lost 4 bases, and 18 bases lay in between. CDR3 DNA: TGCGCCAGCAGTGATTATTGGAGGGGTGGGATCACCGGGGAGCTGTTTTTT. The encoded protein is CASSDYWRGGITGELFF.

This clone was observed a single time. V is TRBV18 and J is TRBJ2-2, with D uncertain. Germline CDR1 KGHSH, CDR2 LQKENI. Trimming removed 6 bases at V and 1 base at J, with 6 bases between. The CDR3 totals 13 residues. CDR3 sequence (DNA): TGTGCCAGCTCGGACGGGAACACCGGGGAGCTGTTTTTT. Translating gives CASSDGNTGELFF.

J is TRBJ1-1 and V is TRBV5-4, with 9 bases aligning to TRBD1. This CDR3 is built from 16 residues. Trimming removed 4 bases from V and 3 bases from J; junction bases left unmatched: 10. Germline values: CDR1 SGHNT, CDR2 YYREEE (reference sequence). The CDR3 region has the DNA TGTGCCAGCAGCCCCGCGACAGGGGGTAGAGACACTGAAGCTTTCTTT. Its translation is CASSPATGGRDTEAFF.

The J gene is TRBJ2-7, the V gene TRBV13; TRBD1 aligns across 9 bases. This CDR3 region has 16 residues. Germline lookup yields CDR1 PRHDT and CDR2 FYEKMQ (reference sequence). The V segment lost 3 bases and the J segment 6 bases; nucleotides outside the gene matches: 12. The CDR3 bases are TGTGCCAGCAGCTTTGGCGCCGGGACAGGGCTTCGCGAGCAGTACTTC. Translating it yields CASSFGAGTGLREQYF.

This rearrangement joins TRBV4-2 to TRBJ2-1; 10 bases are a match to TRBD2. The CDR3 is made up of 16 amino acids. In germline, CDR1 is LGHNA, CDR2 YNFKEQ. J gave up 4 bases and V 1 base, and 4 bases lay outside the gene matches. In nucleotides, the CDR3 is TGTGCCAGCAGCCAAGCAACTAGCGGGGTTTACAATGAGCAGTTCTTC. Its translation is CASSQATSGVYNEQFF.

This chain joins TRBV5-1 and TRBJ2-2; the D is unclear. Trimming pared 5 bases from V and 5 bases from J, leaving 10 bases between. This CDR3 has 13 amino acids. Germline assignment: CDR1 SGHRS and CDR2 YFSETQ. The CDR3 spells CASRPQGTGELFF. DNA of the CDR3: TGCGCCAGCAGGCCTCAAGGGACCGGGGAGCTGTTTTTT.

This clone has just one count. V gene TRBV10-3 combines with J gene TRBJ1-1; D is unclear. V gave up 3 bases and J gave up 5 bases, with 10 bases separating them. Germline CDR1 reads ENHRY; CDR2 reads SYGVKD. The CDR3 covers 13 residues. This CDR3 reads CAISEWFGTEAFF. The CDR3 DNA reads TGTGCCATCAGTGAATGGTTCGGGACTGAAGCTTTCTTT.

The CDR3 DNA sequence: TGTGCCAGCAGCGCAGGGGACAAATCCTACGAGCAGTACTTC. Translated, it gives CASSAGDKSYEQYF. The chain is built from TRBV13 and TRBJ2-7; tentative D call: TRBD1 (6 bases). With 5 bases removed from V and 1 base from J, the gap between germline ends came to 12 bases. Germline values: CDR1 PRHDT, CDR2 FYEKMQ (reference sequence). The CDR3 contains 14 residues.

The rearrangement joins TRBV6-1 to TRBJ2-3; maybe TRBD2 (6 bases). Deletions cut 2 bases from V and 2 bases from J, with 11 bases between. Germline lookup yields CDR1 MNHNS and CDR2 SASEGT. The CDR3 consists of 15 residues. This chain's CDR3 is CASSEMGLHTDTQYF. The CDR3 DNA reads as TGTGCCAGCAGTGAAATGGGACTCCACACAGATACGCAGTATTTT.

In this sample, this clone turned up once. The chain joins TRBV4-1 to TRBJ2-1, with a weak D call TRBD1 (5 bases). The CDR3 is 14 residues long. Germline V CDR1 and CDR2: MGHRA, YSYEKL. Trimming left V 4 bases short and J 15 bases short, with 22 bases between. The CDR3 here is CASSRINVREGLFF. In nucleotides, the CDR3 is TGCGCCAGCAGCCGCATTAACGTCAGGGAAGGTCTGTTCTTC.

The genes are TRBV27 and TRBJ1-1; weak D call: TRBD1 (5 bases). CDR1 and CDR2 from the germline V gene are MNHEY and SMNVEV (reference sequence). The ends were cut back, 3 bases at V and 1 base at J, with 6 bases in the middle. There are 13 residues in the CDR3. The CDR3 reads CASSFGGNTEAFF. The CDR3 coding sequence is TGTGCCAGCAGTTTTGGGGGGAACACTGAAGCTTTCTTT.

The rearrangement links TRBV7-9 to TRBJ2-1; D is uncertain. CDR1 SEHNR and CDR2 FQNEAQ come from the germline V gene (reference sequence). The V end was cut by 2 bases, the J end by 7 bases, with 6 bases between. The CDR3 covers 12 residues. The CDR3 DNA follows: TGTGCCAGCAGCTTATATAGGAATGAGCAGTTCTTC. This encodes CASSLYRNEQFF.

V is TRBV19 and J is TRBJ1-1, with 8 nucleotides matching TRBD1. CDR1 and CDR2 (germline): LNHDA, SQIVND (reference sequence). There are 15 residues in the CDR3. Trimming cost V 0 bases and J 11 bases; bases outside gene matches: 11. DNA of the CDR3: TGTGCCAGTAGTATAGACCCGGCGGCTAACAGGGGGGCTTTCTTT. This gives the protein CASSIDPAANRGAFF.